The rows below give T cell receptor beta chains drawn from one sample of a study of Ad26.COV2.S vaccination and SARS-CoV-2 variants. This table comes from immunoSEQ multiplex PCR, and its TCRdb copy is limited to in-frame clones, with some not included. Among under 150,000 clones listed, 70% to 90% were seen once. The sample here was peripheral blood, taken after recovery from COVID-19. The receptor source for this set is a human donor who had recovered from COVID-19. The CDR3 runs from the conserved cysteine through the conserved F or W. A D gene is named only where the DNA matches it firmly. Clone size is shown for a subset of rows, as once, few, many or a class of expanded clone.

len	j_gene	d_gene	v_gene	abundance	CDR3nt	CDR3aa
12	TRBJ2-5	-	TRBV5-1	-	TGCGCCACCAGGGGGGCTCAAGAGACCCAGTACTTC	CATRGAQETQYF
13	TRBJ1-2	-	TRBV28	-	TGTGCCAGCAGTTTACCCCTGGGCTCGGAGTACACCTTC	CASSLPLGSEYTF
16	TRBJ2-5	TRBD2	TRBV5-6	-	TGTGCCAGCAGCTTGATGGCTAGCGGGGTCCCCAAGACCCAGTACTTC	CASSLMASGVPKTQYF
13	TRBJ2-7	-	TRBV28	-	TGTGCCAGCAGTTCGACAGCGGCCTACGAGCAGTACTTC	CASSSTAAYEQYF
15	TRBJ2-1	-	TRBV6-5	-	TGTGCCAGCAGCAATGTGGGGGGCTCCTACAATGAGCAGTTCTTC	CASSNVGGSYNEQFF
15	TRBJ2-1	TRBD1	TRBV7-9	-	TGTGCCAGCAGCAACCGGGACAGAGGCAGTACTGAGCAGTTCTTC	CASSNRDRGSTEQFF
16	TRBJ1-3	-	TRBV15	-	TGTGCCACCAGCAGAGATCTTTGGGTTCCTGGAAACACCATATATTTT	CATSRDLWVPGNTIYF
10	TRBJ2-7	-	TRBV6-1	-	TGTGCCAGCAGTGACTACGAGCAGTACTTC	CASSDYEQYF
15	TRBJ2-7	-	TRBV5-1	-	TGCGCCAGCAGCTTGGGCCCCAATGGTCGGGGCGAGCAGTACTTC	CASSLGPNGRGEQYF
15	TRBJ2-2	TRBD2	TRBV19	-	TGTGCCACGCGTTTCGGAGCGGGGTTAGGCGGGGAGCTGTTTTTT	CATRFGAGLGGELFF
16	TRBJ1-6	TRBD1	TRBV28	-	TGTGCCAGCAGCTCAAACAGGGGGCAAAAGAATTCACCCCTCCACTTT	CASSSNRGQKNSPLHF
14	TRBJ2-1	TRBD2	TRBV5-1	-	TGCGCCAGCAGCTCCCCGAGCGGGGGGGATGAGCAGTTCTTC	CASSSPSGGDEQFF
13	TRBJ2-1	-	TRBV5-6	-	TGTGCCAGCAGCTTATCAGCCCGCCGGCAGCAGTTCTTC	CASSLSARRQQFF
13	TRBJ2-5	-	TRBV4-3	-	TGCGCCAGCAGCCAAGATGGGAGAGAGACCCAGTACTTC	CASSQDGRETQYF
16	TRBJ2-3	TRBD2	TRBV3-1/TRBV3-2	-	TGTGCCAGCAGCCAAGTCCTAGCGGGGGGCCCAGATACGCAGTATTTT	CASSQVLAGGPDTQYF
14	TRBJ2-5	TRBD2	TRBV6-6	many	TGTGCCAGCAGTTACTCGGGAGGGCAAGAGACCCAGTACTTC	CASSYSGGQETQYF
11	TRBJ2-1	-	TRBV6-5	-	TGTGCCAGCAGTTGGGGGGCACATAGGTTCTTC	CASSWGAHRFF
15	TRBJ2-4	TRBD2	TRBV6-5	-	TGTGCCAGCAGCGCCAGCGGGGGCGCCCAAAACATTCAGTACTTC	CASSASGGAQNIQYF
17	TRBJ2-3	TRBD2	TRBV6-2/TRBV6-3	-	TGTGCCAGCAGTTACTCGGCTAGCGGGGAGTCCACAGATACGCAGTATTTT	CASSYSASGESTDTQYF
14	TRBJ2-7	-	TRBV5-6	-	TGTGCCAGCAGCCGGGATACAGGCTCCTACGAGCAGTACTTC	CASSRDTGSYEQYF
14	TRBJ1-6	-	TRBV6-5	once	TGTGCCTCTACTCAGGGCATATATAATTCACCCCTCCACTTT	CASTQGIYNSPLHF
15	TRBJ2-2	TRBD2	TRBV7-2	-	TGTGCCAGCAGCTTACGCCGGGGGGGCACCGGGGAGCTGTTTTTT	CASSLRRGGTGELFF
14	TRBJ1-2	-	TRBV7-9	-	TGTGCCAGCAGCTTAGCGCCGACAGGACAAGGCTACACCTTC	CASSLAPTGQGYTF
17	TRBJ2-1	TRBD2	TRBV7-9	few	TGTGCCAGCAGCTTAGAATTGCGGGGGGGCTTTTACAATGAGCAGTTCTTC	CASSLELRGGFYNEQFF